This T cell receptor (beta chain) was captured by sequencing in a study of cytomegalovirus exposure and HLA in healthy donors. The study, taken as a whole, reports: The records held CMV serostatus as the only immune exposure information.

This CDR3 has 15 amino acids. The germline V gene has CDR1 MNHEY and CDR2 SVGAGI. V lost 4 bases, J lost 8 bases, and 8 bases stayed unmatched. PCR primers comprised 60 Vbeta and 13 Jbeta primers. Assay: immunoSEQ multiplex PCR; the TCRdb copy retains only in-frame clones and omits some. The sample gives over 100,000 clones, about 80% of which show up once; 7.7% is in the top ten. Healthy bone marrow donors made up the donor group. The table lists this clone with a few counts. Its antigen is undetermined. The sequence derives from a woman between 45 and 65 years old in good health and CMV-seropositive. The V call is TRBV6-5, the J call TRBJ1-3; 10 bases match TRBD1. Sequenced: PBMCs. Here the CDR3 reads CASSSRTGGRDTIYF. The CDR3 DNA reads as TGTGCCAGCAGTTCCCGGACAGGGGGAAGGGACACCATATATTTT.